A selection of T cell receptor beta chains follows, all from one sample in a study of cytomegalovirus exposure and HLA in healthy donors. TCRdb's table, derived via immunoSEQ multiplex PCR, lists solely in-frame clones and lacks some. The data contain 150,000 to 160,000 clones, 70% to 80% of them seen just once; the ten biggest clones take up approximately 8%. The sequenced sample was PBMCs. The receptors here all came from a man younger than 45 in good health and CMV-seropositive. CDR3s include the opening cysteine and the closing phenylalanine or tryptophan. Each record gives: V gene, D gene, clone size, J gene, CDR3 protein, CDR3 DNA. A D gene is named only where the DNA matches it firmly. Part of the rows lack a size; the others show once, few, many or a class for expanded clones.

>TRBV30|TRBD2|NA|TRBJ2-2
CASGTSGRADTGELFF
TGTGCCTCCGGGACTAGCGGGAGGGCCGACACCGGGGAGCTGTTTTTT
>TRBV25-1|TRBD1|NA|TRBJ2-7
CASSGDRLYSYEQYF
TGTGCCAGCAGTGGGGACAGACTTTACTCCTACGAGCAGTACTTC
>TRBV4-2|TRBD2|NA|TRBJ2-3
CASSLGTSRVDTQYF
TGTGCCAGCAGCCTAGGGACTAGCCGAGTAGATACGCAGTATTTT
>TRBV27|NA|NA|TRBJ2-7
CASRKGVRDEQYF
TGTGCCAGCAGGAAGGGAGTCCGGGACGAGCAGTACTTC
>TRBV28|NA|once|TRBJ1-1
CASSQSSEGNTEAFF
TGTGCCAGCAGCCAATCGTCCGAGGGGAACACTGAAGCTTTCTTT
>TRBV7-6|TRBD2|NA|TRBJ2-1
CASNLALAGGPNEQFF
TGTGCCAGCAATTTGGCCCTAGCGGGAGGGCCTAATGAGCAGTTCTTC
>TRBV12-5|NA|NA|TRBJ1-5
CASGSLLGNQPQHF
TGTGCTAGTGGTTCCTTGTTAGGCAATCAGCCCCAGCATTTT
>TRBV28|TRBD1|NA|TRBJ1-5
CASSDTMTGGIRPQHF
TGTGCCAGCAGTGATACTATGACAGGGGGTATCAGGCCCCAGCATTTT
>TRBV4-3|NA|NA|TRBJ2-1
CASSQVQNNEQFF
TGCGCCAGCAGCCAGGTGCAGAACAATGAGCAGTTCTTC
>TRBV11-2|TRBD1|NA|TRBJ1-4
CASSLGTGGAYEKLFF
TGTGCCAGCAGCCTCGGGACAGGGGGCGCCTATGAAAAACTGTTTTTT
>TRBV19|NA|NA|TRBJ1-6
CASSIGQTNSPLHF
TGTGCCAGTAGTATAGGACAGACTAATTCACCCCTCCACTTT
>TRBV30|NA|NA|TRBJ2-7
CAWSEAYEQYF
TGTGCCTGGAGCGAGGCCTACGAGCAGTACTTC
>TRBV5-1|NA|NA|TRBJ2-7
CASSLRGNGEQYF
TGCGCCAGCAGCTTGAGGGGGAACGGCGAGCAGTACTTC
>TRBV19|TRBD1|few|TRBJ1-5
CASSTGTGHQPQHF
TGTGCCAGTAGTACCGGGACAGGGCATCAGCCCCAGCATTTT
>TRBV1|NA|NA|TRBJ1-2
CTSSQEGMMVGYGYTF
TGCACCAGCAGCCAGGAGGGGATGATGGTAGGCTATGGCTACACCTTC
>TRBV2|NA|NA|TRBJ1-2
CAREGRSDRSNYGYTF
TGTGCCAGGGAAGGACGGTCGGACAGAAGTAACTATGGCTACACCTTC
>TRBV6-1|NA|NA|TRBJ2-7
CASRDKEGHYEQYF
TGTGCCAGCAGGGACAAGGAGGGTCACTACGAGCAGTACTTC
>TRBV7-9|NA|NA|TRBJ1-1
CANSPDSGGHTEAFF
TGTGCCAACTCCCCGGATAGCGGGGGGCACACTGAAGCTTTCTTT
>TRBV29-1|NA|NA|TRBJ1-5
CAGGGHANQPQHF
TGCGCTGGGGGGGGACACGCCAATCAGCCCCAGCATTTT
>TRBV5-5|NA|NA|TRBJ1-3
CASSLVQGQGNTIYF
TGTGCCAGCAGCTTGGTTCAGGGACAAGGAAACACCATATATTTT
>TRBV4-3|TRBD1|NA|TRBJ1-2
CASSQDRGDRGYYGYTF
TGCGCCAGCAGCCAAGATAGGGGGGACAGGGGGTACTATGGCTACACCTTC
>TRBV29-1|NA|few|TRBJ1-1
CSVSGAGGTEAFF
TGCAGCGTCTCAGGGGCTGGGGGCACTGAAGCTTTCTTT
>TRBV4-1|NA|NA|TRBJ2-5
CASSQPSQETQYF
TGCGCCAGCAGCCAACCTAGCCAAGAGACCCAGTACTTC
>TRBV7-2|TRBD1|NA|TRBJ2-5
CASGKQGIETQYF
TGTGCCAGCGGAAAACAGGGGATTGAGACCCAGTACTTC
>TRBV5-1|TRBD2|few|TRBJ2-7
CASSFGAGMRDEQYF
TGCGCCAGCAGCTTTGGAGCGGGAATGCGAGACGAGCAGTACTTC
>TRBV29-1|TRBD2|NA|TRBJ2-1
CSVDSGSGNEQFF
TGCAGCGTTGATAGCGGGAGTGGCAATGAGCAGTTCTTC
>TRBV7-9|NA|NA|TRBJ2-3
CASTIATLSTDTQYF
TGTGCCAGCACCATCGCTACCCTAAGCACAGATACGCAGTATTTT
>TRBV4-2|NA|NA|TRBJ2-2
CASSQETEQNTGELFF
TGTGCCAGCAGCCAAGAGACAGAGCAAAACACCGGGGAGCTGTTTTTT
>TRBV5-5|TRBD1|NA|TRBJ1-2
CASSGSTGGAYGYTF
TGTGCCAGCAGCGGAAGTACAGGGGGCGCCTATGGCTACACCTTC
>TRBV12-5|NA|once|TRBJ1-2
CASGLSQTGYGYTF
TGTGCTAGTGGTTTGTCCCAAACGGGCTATGGCTACACCTTC
>TRBV7-9|NA|NA|TRBJ1-3
CASSLGLDSGNTIYF
TGTGCCAGCAGCTTAGGTTTAGACTCTGGAAACACCATATATTTT
>TRBV5-5|TRBD1|NA|TRBJ2-7
CASSPGTGMYEQYF
TGTGCCAGCAGCCCTGGGACAGGGATGTACGAGCAGTACTTC
>TRBV10-3|NA|NA|TRBJ1-1
CAINIGRGETEAFF
TGTGCCATCAATATTGGCAGGGGAGAGACTGAAGCTTTCTTT
>TRBV5-4|NA|NA|TRBJ1-2
CASSDRDLLSGYTF
TGTGCCAGCAGCGATCGGGACTTATTATCAGGCTACACCTTC
>TRBV7-2|NA|few|TRBJ1-5
CASSLGTGNQPQHF
TGTGCCAGCAGCTTGGGAACAGGGAACCAGCCCCAGCATTTT
>TRBV7-2|NA|NA|TRBJ1-2
CASSAPRGRGYTF
TGTGCCAGCAGCGCTCCTAGAGGGCGTGGCTACACCTTC
>TRBV9|NA|NA|TRBJ1-5
CASSEGTASNQPQHF
TGTGCCAGCAGCGAAGGGACTGCTAGCAATCAGCCCCAGCATTTT
>TRBV6-6|NA|NA|TRBJ2-3
CASSYPSGTDTQYF
TGTGCCAGCAGTTACCCCTCGGGCACAGATACGCAGTATTTT
>TRBV13|NA|NA|TRBJ2-1
CASSLDPSAHEQFF
TGTGCCAGCAGCTTAGATCCTAGCGCCCATGAGCAGTTCTTC
>TRBV11-2|NA|NA|TRBJ2-5
CASSLAPEETQYF
TGTGCCAGCAGCTTAGCCCCGGAGGAGACCCAGTACTTC
>TRBV11-2|NA|NA|TRBJ1-3
CASSQDSISGNTIYF
TGTGCCAGCAGCCAAGACAGTATCTCTGGAAACACCATATATTTT
>TRBV5-8|TRBD1|NA|TRBJ2-7
CAGGQGYTYEQYF
TGTGCCGGGGGACAGGGGTATACCTACGAGCAGTACTTC
>TRBV28|NA|NA|TRBJ1-2
CASGSGVTGGYTF
TGTGCCAGCGGAAGCGGAGTAACGGGTGGCTACACCTTC
>TRBV6-1|TRBD1|once|TRBJ1-5
CASSERTGGNQPQHF
TGTGCCAGCAGTGAAAGGACAGGGGGGAATCAGCCCCAGCATTTT
>TRBV14|TRBD1|NA|TRBJ1-3
CASSQDRERADTIYF
TGTGCCAGCAGCCAGGACAGGGAAAGGGCAGACACCATATATTTT
>TRBV7-2|TRBD1|NA|TRBJ2-7
CASSQRGDRAYEQYF
TGTGCCAGCAGCCAACGGGGGGACAGGGCGTACGAGCAGTACTTC
>TRBV10-3|NA|NA|TRBJ1-1
CAISLQGNTEAFF
TGTGCCATCAGCCTACAGGGGAACACTGAAGCTTTCTTT
>TRBV29-1|NA|NA|TRBJ1-2
CSVEDLARGDYGYTF
TGCAGCGTTGAAGATCTAGCGCGCGGAGACTATGGCTACACCTTC
>TRBV27|NA|NA|TRBJ1-5
CASSFSTGSNQPQHF
TGTGCCAGCAGTTTCTCCACAGGGAGCAATCAGCCCCAGCATTTT
>TRBV9|TRBD1|few|TRBJ1-1
CASSAGQGNTEAFF
TGTGCCAGCAGCGCAGGACAGGGCAACACTGAAGCTTTCTTT
>TRBV7-6|TRBD1|once|TRBJ2-6
CASSLEGAHSGANVLTF
TGTGCCAGCAGCTTAGAGGGGGCGCACTCTGGGGCCAACGTCCTGACTTTC
>TRBV30|TRBD2|NA|TRBJ2-1
CAWNPPSSGGRNEQFF
TGTGCCTGGAACCCCCCATCTAGCGGGGGGAGGAATGAGCAGTTCTTC
>TRBV7-3|NA|NA|TRBJ2-3
CASRFNPQSTDTQYF
TGTGCCAGCAGGTTCAATCCACAGTCCACAGATACGCAGTATTTT
>TRBV6-6|NA|NA|TRBJ1-5
CASDQGRGNQPQHF
TGTGCCAGTGACCAGGGGAGGGGCAATCAGCCCCAGCATTTT
>TRBV18|TRBD2|NA|TRBJ2-7
CASSRLAGGNDGQYF
TGTGCCAGCTCACGTCTAGCGGGAGGAAACGATGGGCAGTACTTC
>TRBV6-6|TRBD1|NA|TRBJ2-7
CASSKTGPPSYEQYF
TGTGCCAGCAGTAAGACAGGGCCACCTTCCTACGAGCAGTACTTC